This is a list of T cell receptor beta chains from one sample in a study of blood T cell repertoires in COVID-19. Sequencing used immunoSEQ multiplex PCR; TCRdb keeps in-frame clones, though not all of them. The sample holds 100,000 to 150,000 clones, 82% seen once. Sequences were obtained from peripheral blood. The receptors derive from a human donor in a cohort sampled during active COVID-19. The CDR3 runs from the conserved cysteine through the conserved F or W. Fields, in order: D gene, clone size, J gene, V gene, CDR3 DNA, CDR3 protein. The D gene is left open where the match is weak. Rows may omit the clone size; those that give it use once, few, many or a size class.

d_gene: NA; abundance: NA; j_gene: TRBJ1-4; v_gene: TRBV28; CDR3nt: TGTGCCAGCAGTCCCCGGTTCTCAACTAATGAAAAACTGTTTTTT; CDR3aa: CASSPRFSTNEKLFF
d_gene: NA; abundance: NA; j_gene: TRBJ2-7; v_gene: TRBV7-9; CDR3nt: TGTGCCAGCAGCTTAGGCGACTATCTCCTCTACGAGCAGTACTTC; CDR3aa: CASSLGDYLLYEQYF
d_gene: TRBD1; abundance: NA; j_gene: TRBJ2-7; v_gene: TRBV11-2; CDR3nt: TGTGCCAGCAGCCCCGCGACAGGGGTCTCCTACGAGCAGTACTTC; CDR3aa: CASSPATGVSYEQYF
d_gene: TRBD1; abundance: NA; j_gene: TRBJ2-5; v_gene: TRBV6-6; CDR3nt: TGTGCCAGCAGGGGCGGGACAGGTCTTCAAGAGACCCAGTACTTC; CDR3aa: CASRGGTGLQETQYF
d_gene: TRBD2; abundance: NA; j_gene: TRBJ2-7; v_gene: TRBV5-4; CDR3nt: TGTGCCAGCAGCACTAGCGGGGATCCCTACGAGCAGTACTTC; CDR3aa: CASSTSGDPYEQYF
d_gene: NA; abundance: NA; j_gene: TRBJ2-7; v_gene: TRBV19; CDR3nt: TGTGCCAGTAGTATGCAGGCGGGCCCCTACGAGCAGTACTTC; CDR3aa: CASSMQAGPYEQYF
d_gene: TRBD1; abundance: NA; j_gene: TRBJ1-2; v_gene: TRBV6-5; CDR3nt: TGTGCCAGCAGTTACTCCCCGAGGACAGGAGACGGCTACACCTTC; CDR3aa: CASSYSPRTGDGYTF
d_gene: TRBD1; abundance: NA; j_gene: TRBJ2-7; v_gene: TRBV19; CDR3nt: TGTGCCAGTAGTAAGCTAAGCGACAGGGGCTACGAGCAGTACTTC; CDR3aa: CASSKLSDRGYEQYF
d_gene: TRBD1; abundance: NA; j_gene: TRBJ1-3; v_gene: TRBV19; CDR3nt: TGTGCCACTCATGGACAGGGCGGAAACACCATATATTTT; CDR3aa: CATHGQGGNTIYF
d_gene: TRBD2; abundance: NA; j_gene: TRBJ2-7; v_gene: TRBV27; CDR3nt: TGTGCCACACAGCGGGGCGGAACCTACGAGCAGTACTTC; CDR3aa: CATQRGGTYEQYF
d_gene: TRBD1; abundance: NA; j_gene: TRBJ1-1; v_gene: TRBV2; CDR3nt: TGTGCCAGCCGAGTCCCGGGACAGGGTCTGAACACTGAAGCTTTCTTT; CDR3aa: CASRVPGQGLNTEAFF
d_gene: TRBD1; abundance: few; j_gene: TRBJ1-1; v_gene: TRBV5-1; CDR3nt: TGCGCCAGCAGCCCTCAGGGGGGGAACACTGAAGCTTTCTTT; CDR3aa: CASSPQGGNTEAFF
d_gene: NA; abundance: NA; j_gene: TRBJ1-5; v_gene: TRBV19; CDR3nt: TGTGCCACCCGGGGGGCGGCGAATCAGCCCCAGCATTTT; CDR3aa: CATRGAANQPQHF
d_gene: NA; abundance: once; j_gene: TRBJ2-5; v_gene: TRBV2; CDR3nt: TGTGCCAGCAGTCGGGACACCCAAGAGACCCAGTACTTC; CDR3aa: CASSRDTQETQYF
d_gene: NA; abundance: NA; j_gene: TRBJ1-6; v_gene: TRBV4-3; CDR3nt: TGCGCCAGCAGCCAAATCACAGAGACGTCACCCCTCCACTTT; CDR3aa: CASSQITETSPLHF
d_gene: TRBD2; abundance: NA; j_gene: TRBJ2-1; v_gene: TRBV3-1/TRBV3-2; CDR3nt: TGTGCCAGCAGCCAAGATCTAGGGCTAGCGGGGGGGAGCTCCTACAATGAGCAGTTCTTC; CDR3aa: CASSQDLGLAGGSSYNEQFF
d_gene: TRBD1; abundance: NA; j_gene: TRBJ2-7; v_gene: TRBV6-6; CDR3nt: TGTGCCAGCAGTTCCAGCCAGGGGGCGGAAGAGCAGTACTTC; CDR3aa: CASSSSQGAEEQYF
d_gene: NA; abundance: few; j_gene: TRBJ1-4; v_gene: TRBV5-1; CDR3nt: TGCGCCAGCAGCCCCGGGGGTGGCACAACTAATGAAAAACTGTTTTTT; CDR3aa: CASSPGGGTTNEKLFF
d_gene: NA; abundance: NA; j_gene: TRBJ2-1; v_gene: TRBV4-3; CDR3nt: TGCGCCAGCAGCCAAGAAAGAGATGCCTCCTACAATGAGCAGTTCTTC; CDR3aa: CASSQERDASYNEQFF
d_gene: NA; abundance: NA; j_gene: TRBJ2-6; v_gene: TRBV18; CDR3nt: TGTGCCAGCTCGCTTCTCACAGGTAGCGGGGCCAACGTCCTGACTTTC; CDR3aa: CASSLLTGSGANVLTF
d_gene: TRBD1; abundance: few; j_gene: TRBJ1-2; v_gene: TRBV18; CDR3nt: TGTGCCAGCTCCCTAAGTGGTGCTGGACAGGGGGCGTATGGCTACACCTTC; CDR3aa: CASSLSGAGQGAYGYTF
d_gene: TRBD1; abundance: NA; j_gene: TRBJ1-1; v_gene: TRBV5-1; CDR3nt: TGCGCCAGCAGCATATCGGACAGGAGCAACACTGAAGCTTTCTTT; CDR3aa: CASSISDRSNTEAFF
d_gene: TRBD1; abundance: NA; j_gene: TRBJ1-1; v_gene: TRBV29-1; CDR3nt: TGCAGCGCCCGGGACAGGGGGTTTTTTGAAGCTTTCTTT; CDR3aa: CSARDRGFFEAFF
d_gene: NA; abundance: NA; j_gene: TRBJ2-1; v_gene: TRBV9; CDR3nt: TGTGCCAGCAGCGTAGTAAAGGGGCCCTCCTACAATGAGCAGTTCTTC; CDR3aa: CASSVVKGPSYNEQFF
d_gene: NA; abundance: few; j_gene: TRBJ1-2; v_gene: TRBV3-1/TRBV3-2; CDR3nt: TGTGCCAGCAGCCCCGGGGACTATGGCTACACCTTC; CDR3aa: CASSPGDYGYTF
d_gene: TRBD1; abundance: NA; j_gene: TRBJ1-1; v_gene: TRBV23-1; CDR3nt: TGCGCCAGCAGTCAATCGGAGACAGGGGGGGCGGGCACTGAAGCTTTCTTT; CDR3aa: CASSQSETGGAGTEAFF
d_gene: TRBD1; abundance: NA; j_gene: TRBJ2-3; v_gene: TRBV6-5; CDR3nt: TGTGCCAGCAGTAACAGGGGTAACACAGATACGCAGTATTTT; CDR3aa: CASSNRGNTDTQYF
d_gene: TRBD1; abundance: NA; j_gene: TRBJ2-3; v_gene: TRBV11-2; CDR3nt: TGTGCCAGCAGCTTAGGGACAGGGCTAGATACGCAGTATTTT; CDR3aa: CASSLGTGLDTQYF
d_gene: TRBD1; abundance: NA; j_gene: TRBJ2-7; v_gene: TRBV2; CDR3nt: TGTGCCAGCAGAAGGACAGGGACAAGCTCCTACGAGCAGTACTTC; CDR3aa: CASRRTGTSSYEQYF
d_gene: NA; abundance: NA; j_gene: TRBJ2-2; v_gene: TRBV7-2; CDR3nt: TGTGCCAGCAGCGTTAGCGGATTCACCGGGGAGCTGTTTTTT; CDR3aa: CASSVSGFTGELFF
d_gene: NA; abundance: NA; j_gene: TRBJ2-3; v_gene: TRBV24-1; CDR3nt: TGTGCCACCAGTGATTTCGGGACTGGAACAGATACGCAGTATTTT; CDR3aa: CATSDFGTGTDTQYF
d_gene: NA; abundance: NA; j_gene: TRBJ1-1; v_gene: TRBV6-1; CDR3nt: TGTGCCAGCAGTGAAGAAATCAGGAACACTGAAGCTTTCTTT; CDR3aa: CASSEEIRNTEAFF
d_gene: NA; abundance: NA; j_gene: TRBJ1-1; v_gene: TRBV6-5; CDR3nt: TGTGCCAGCAGTTACTCTGGCAGGGGCACTGAAGCTTTCTTT; CDR3aa: CASSYSGRGTEAFF